A single sample gave rise to the 30 T cell receptor beta chains below, sequenced in a study of naive and memory T cell subsets. An equimolar mix of two oligonucleotides served as the beta constant-region primer for TRBC1 and TRBC2. MiXCR, run by TCRdb on the UMI-ligation and nested PCR reads, gives a single entry per CDR3 protein. This sample has 140,000 to 150,000 distinct CDR3 sequences, with about 18% found just once. Specimen: naive CD4+ T cells from blood. The receptors shown here come from a human donor in good health.

This clonotype was counted between two and nine times. The chain carries TRBV18 and TRBJ2-3, with TRBD2 identical over 10 bases. This CDR3 region has 16 residues. CDR1 KGHSH and CDR2 LQKENI come from the germline V gene. The ends lost 0 bases at V and 3 bases at J; junction bases unmatched: 3. The CDR3 DNA follows: TGTGCCAGCTCACCACCGGGACTAGCGCTTACAGATACGCAGTATTTT. Its translation is CASSPPGLALTDTQYF.

This clonotype has more than one count but fewer than ten. The chain is built from TRBV20-1 and TRBJ2-3; 11 bases fit TRBD2. With V trimmed by 1 base and J by 4 bases, 4 bases remained unmatched. Germline V gene data show CDR1 as DFQATT and CDR2 as SNEGSKA (reference sequence). This CDR3 has 15 amino acids. CDR3 amino acids: CSARALAGVADTQYF. CDR3 sequence (DNA): TGCAGTGCTAGAGCACTAGCGGGAGTAGCAGATACGCAGTATTTT.

In this sample, this clonotype turned up a few times. The rearrangement links TRBV7-6 to TRBJ2-7; D gene uncertain. Trimming pared 5 bases from V and 2 bases from J, leaving 16 bases between. Germline values: CDR1 SGHVS, CDR2 FNYEAQ. This CDR3 contains 15 residues. CDR3 amino acids: CASSPTEAQPYEQYF. The CDR3 region has the DNA TGTGCCAGCAGCCCAACAGAGGCTCAGCCCTACGAGCAGTACTTC. The variable domain in full, with the rest retrieved from reference TRBV7-6 and TRBJ2-7, is GAGVSQSPRYKVTKRGQDVALRCDPISGHVSLYWYRQALGQGPEFLTYFNYEAQQDKSGLPNDRFSAERPEGSISTLTIQRTEQRDSAMYRCASSPTEAQPYEQYFGPGTRLTVT.

This clonotype was detected a few times. The chain links TRBV29-1 to TRBJ1-5; D is perhaps TRBD1 (5 bases). The V and J ends lost 6 bases and 4 bases respectively, with 10 bases between them. This CDR3 is built from 12 residues. Germline V gene sequence: CDR1 SQVTM, CDR2 ANQGSEA. The CDR3 DNA is TGCAGCGTGGGGGGGGGGAATCAGCCCCAGCATTTT. This gives the protein CSVGGGNQPQHF. Combining the CDR3 with reference TRBV29-1 and TRBJ1-5 gives the whole variable domain SAVISQKPSRDICQRGTSLTIQCQVDSQVTMMFWYRQQPGQSLTLIATANQGSEATYESGFVIDKFPISRPNLTFSTLTVSNMSPEDSSIYLCSVGGGNQPQHFGDGTRLSIL.

This sequence joins TRBV29-1 and TRBJ2-1; 7 nucleotides agree with TRBD1. The germline gives CDR1 SQVTM, CDR2 ANQGSEA. The CDR3 has 14 amino acids. J lost 1 base, V lost 3 bases, and 3 bases had no gene match. CDR3: CSVERDRSYNEQFF. CDR3 DNA sequence: TGCAGCGTTGAGAGGGACAGATCCTACAATGAGCAGTTCTTC.

The V and J genes are TRBV7-2 and TRBJ1-5; D possibly corresponds to TRBD1 (5 bases). Between the trimmed V and J ends, which lost 5 bases and 0 bases, there was a span of 11 bases. Germline V gene lookup returns CDR1 SGHTA and CDR2 FQGNSA. This CDR3 is built from 15 residues. CDR3 protein: CASSPGFHSNQPQHF. Here the CDR3 DNA reads TGTGCCAGCAGCCCAGGGTTTCATAGCAATCAGCCCCAGCATTTT. Variable domain in full (rest from reference TRBV7-2 and TRBJ1-5): GAGVSQSPSNKVTEKGKDVELRCDPISGHTALYWYRQSLGQGLEFLIYFQGNSAPDKSGLPSDRFSAERTGGSVSTLTIQRTQQEDSAVYLCASSPGFHSNQPQHFGDGTRLSIL.

V and J are TRBV6-2 or TRBV6-3 and TRBJ2-1; 10 nucleotides agree with TRBD2. Per the germline V gene, CDR1 is MNHEY and CDR2 is SVGEGT. V lost 0 bases and J lost 6; bases outside the gene matches: 8. The CDR3 consists of 17 residues. CDR3 in DNA: TGTGCCAGCAGTTACTCACCAGCGGGAGGGCCACGCAATGAGCAGTTCTTC. Amino acids: CASSYSPAGGPRNEQFF.

V gene TRBV7-3 combines with J gene TRBJ2-1; the D is unclear. Between the trimmed V and J ends, which lost 3 bases and 2 bases, there was a span of 5 bases. The germline CDR1 and CDR2 sequences are SGHTA and FQGTGA. There are 13 residues in the CDR3. The CDR3 sequence: CASSFNTYNEQFF. DNA for the CDR3: TGTGCCAGCAGCTTCAATACCTACAATGAGCAGTTCTTC.

This clonotype was seen only a few times. The chain is built from TRBV5-1 and TRBJ2-5, with 8 bases identical to TRBD1. Trimming cost V 3 bases and J 4 bases; bases outside gene matches: 5. The CDR3 is 14 residues long. Germline CDR1 reads SGHRS; CDR2 reads YFSETQ. CDR3 nucleotide sequence: TGCGCCAGCAGCTCCCTGGGACAGGCAGAGACCCAGTACTTC. Its protein product is CASSSLGQAETQYF.

This sequence joins TRBV6-5 and TRBJ1-5; 8 positions match TRBD1. The germline CDR1 and CDR2 sequences are MNHEY and SVGAGI. The CDR3 loop spans 15 amino acids. V was pared by 6 bases and J by 3 bases, with 7 bases of the junction left unmatched. CDR3 amino acids: CASRRQGQDNQPQHF. DNA of the CDR3: TGTGCCAGCAGACGACAGGGGCAAGACAATCAGCCCCAGCATTTT.

This chain joins TRBV11-2 and TRBJ1-5; D remains ambiguous. V lost 0 bases and J 4 bases, leaving 10 bases between the germline ends. CDR3 size: 15 residues. CDR1 and CDR2 (germline): SGHAT, FQNNGV. In DNA form, the CDR3 reads TGTGCCAGCAGCTTAGATGGGCGGCAAAATCAGCCCCAGCATTTT. Residues: CASSLDGRQNQPQHF.

This clonotype occurred a few times. This sequence joins TRBV19 and TRBJ2-7; TRBD1 might be the D (5 bases). V was clipped by 1 base and J by 5 bases, with 15 bases between them. The germline V gene encodes CDR1 LNHDA and CDR2 SQIVND (reference sequence). The CDR3 sequence is 15 residues long. CDR3 DNA sequence: TGTGCCAGTAGTATAGGCCAGGGCGCTTACCACGAGCAGTACTTC. It specifies CASSIGQGAYHEQYF.

In this sample, this clonotype turned up a few times. The chain couples TRBV5-6 to TRBJ1-3, with no clear D. The V end lost 5 bases, the J end lost 2 bases, and 8 bases lay between the germline ends. The V gene's germline CDR1 is SGHDT and CDR2 YYEEEE. The CDR3 contains 13 residues. This CDR3 is CASRGKPGNTIYF. DNA for the CDR3: TGTGCCAGCAGGGGAAAACCTGGAAACACCATATATTTT.

The rearrangement joins TRBV7-9 to TRBJ1-1; no clear D gene. V dropped 1 base and J dropped 4 bases, with 16 bases sitting between them. The CDR3 loop spans 16 amino acids. Germline CDR1 reads SEHNR; CDR2 reads FQNEAQ (reference sequence). This chain's CDR3 is CASSLEGLTVGTEAFF. As DNA, the CDR3 is TGTGCCAGCAGCTTAGAAGGCCTAACCGTGGGCACTGAAGCTTTCTTT.

This clonotype was recorded a few times. This chain joins TRBV28 and TRBJ1-5; possibly TRBD1 for D (6 bases). This CDR3 spans 16 amino acids. V was cut by 5 bases and J by 0 bases, with 14 bases left in between. Per the germline V gene, CDR1 is MDHEN and CDR2 is SYDVKM. DNA of the CDR3: TGTGCCAGCAGTCAGATCAGGGGACCTAGCAATCAGCCCCAGCATTTT. It encodes CASSQIRGPSNQPQHF.

This clonotype occurred a few times. V and J are TRBV29-1 and TRBJ2-1, with 7 bases lining up with TRBD2. Per the germline V gene, CDR1 is SQVTM and CDR2 is ANQGSEA. The CDR3 contains 16 residues. The V segment lost 5 bases and the J segment 3 bases; nucleotides outside the gene matches: 13. The CDR3 DNA follows: TGCAGCGTTATAGGTGCGCTAGCGGCCAACTACAATGAGCAGTTCTTC. Encoded protein: CSVIGALAANYNEQFF.

This chain uses TRBV5-1 with TRBJ2-3; 7 bases fit TRBD2. V lost 2 bases and J lost 0; bases outside the gene matches: 3. Germline-derived CDR1 and CDR2 are SGHRS and YFSETQ. The CDR3 has 15 residues. The DNA for the CDR3 is TGCGCCAGCAGCTTTCAAGCGGGGAGCACAGATACGCAGTATTTT. This sequence encodes CASSFQAGSTDTQYF.

The chain has TRBV20-1 and TRBJ2-7, with D possibly matching TRBD2 (6 bases). This CDR3 is built from 12 residues. V was trimmed by 7 bases and J by 0 bases, leaving 10 bases between them. CDR1 DFQATT and CDR2 SNEGSKA come from the germline V gene (reference sequence). The CDR3 is CSGEDSSYEQYF. The CDR3 nucleotides are TGCAGTGGGGAGGACTCCTCCTACGAGCAGTACTTC.

The chain employs TRBV7-2 and TRBJ2-5; TRBD1 aligns across 8 bases. Germline V lookup: CDR1 SGHTA, CDR2 FQGNSA. The CDR3 length is 14 residues. V lost 5 bases and J lost 4; bases outside the gene matches: 6. CDR3 bases: TGTGCCAGCAGCCAGGACAGGGTTCGAGAGACCCAGTACTTC. Its translation: CASSQDRVRETQYF. Full variable domain (rest looked up from reference TRBV7-2 and TRBJ2-5): GAGVSQSPSNKVTEKGKDVELRCDPISGHTALYWYRQSLGQGLEFLIYFQGNSAPDKSGLPSDRFSAERTGGSVSTLTIQRTQQEDSAVYLCASSQDRVRETQYFGPGTRLLVL.

In its sample, this clonotype was seen a few times. The rearrangement uses TRBV12-3 or TRBV12-4 and TRBJ2-5; D ambiguous. V lost 4 bases and J 5 bases, leaving 14 bases between the germline ends. The CDR3 is 14 amino acids. The CDR3 sequence is CASSSRSGFETQYF. For the CDR3, the DNA is TGTGCCAGCAGTTCCAGGTCGGGTTTTGAGACCCAGTACTTC.

V gene TRBV19 combines with J gene TRBJ1-5; 9 bases align to TRBD1. Trimming removed 9 bases from V and 5 bases from J; junction bases left unmatched: 5. Per germline, CDR1 LNHDA and CDR2 SQIVND (reference sequence). CDR3 length equals 13 residues. CDR3 bases: TGTGCCAGCCTCGACAGGGGGTATCAGCCCCAGCATTTT. Translation: CASLDRGYQPQHF.

Ten or more counts support this clonotype. The V gene is TRBV12-5, the J gene TRBJ2-7; D is unresolved. V lost 2 bases and J 2 bases, leaving 13 bases between the germline ends. This CDR3 spans 15 amino acids. Per the germline V gene, CDR1 is LGHNT and CDR2 is FRNRAP. The DNA for the CDR3 is TGTGCTAGTGGTTTGCCGTCTGGGGAAACCTACGAGCAGTACTTC. This gives the protein CASGLPSGETYEQYF.

Only a few counts were recorded for this clonotype. V usage is TRBV29-1 and J usage is TRBJ2-6; D ambiguous. This CDR3 has 15 residues. Germline V gene sequence: CDR1 SQVTM, CDR2 ANQGSEA. V was clipped by 4 bases and J by 0 bases, with 10 bases between them. CDR3 residues: CSVVLARSGANVLTF. CDR3 bases: TGCAGCGTTGTTTTAGCACGCTCTGGGGCCAACGTCCTGACTTTC.

This clonotype was picked up a small number of times. This chain links TRBV28 with TRBJ2-7; the match to TRBD2 covers 7 bases. From germline, CDR1 is MDHEN and CDR2 SYDVKM. The V gene end was trimmed by 4 bases and the J gene end by 4 bases; junction bases not matched to a gene: 10. This CDR3 is 15 amino acids long. The CDR3 sequence: CASSSLGIGGYEQYF. CDR3 nucleotides: TGTGCCAGCAGTTCACTAGGGATCGGGGGGTACGAGCAGTACTTC. Full variable domain (rest looked up from reference TRBV28 and TRBJ2-7): DVKVTQSSRYLVKRTGEKVFLECVQDMDHENMFWYRQDPGLGLRLIYFSYDVKMKEKGDIPEGYSVSREKKERFSLILESASTNQTSMYLCASSSLGIGGYEQYFGPGTRLTVT.

This clonotype has just a few counts. The chain joins TRBV15 to TRBJ2-2, with TRBD1 matching over 7 bases. The ends lost 4 bases at V and 4 bases at J; junction bases unmatched: 9. The CDR3 totals 16 residues. Germline values: CDR1 LNHNV, CDR2 YYDKDF (reference sequence). DNA for the CDR3: TGTGCCACCAGCAAAATGACAGGGAGTCTCACCGGGGAGCTGTTTTTT. It yields the protein CATSKMTGSLTGELFF.

CDR3 loop: CASITTSGRTQFF. CDR3 DNA sequence: TGTGCCAGCATTACGACTAGCGGGAGGACCCAGTTCTTC. The rearrangement joins TRBV12-3 or TRBV12-4 to TRBJ2-1, with 13 bases identical to TRBD2. After removal of 7 bases from V and 13 bases from J, the junction contained 7 bases not matched to a gene. CDR3 length: 13 residues.

This clonotype has just a few counts. The chain uses TRBV28 and TRBJ2-5; D remains unclear. The germline V gene has CDR1 MDHEN and CDR2 SYDVKM. The CDR3 runs 15 residues. Trimming took 2 bases from V and 3 from J, leaving 13 bases between them. In DNA, the CDR3 is TGTGCCAGCAGTTTAAACGGTTTGGCAGAAGAGACCCAGTACTTC. Translated: CASSLNGLAEETQYF.

The chain is built from TRBV19 and TRBJ1-5; D is unclear. The germline V gene encodes CDR1 LNHDA and CDR2 SQIVND (reference sequence). V lost 5 bases and J 0 bases, leaving 5 bases between the germline ends. There are 13 residues in the CDR3. The CDR3 loop is CASSWSSNQPQHF. The CDR3 bases are TGTGCCAGTAGTTGGAGTAGCAATCAGCCCCAGCATTTT.

This clonotype was found a few times. The chain links TRBV6-2 or TRBV6-3 to TRBJ2-3, with D possibly matching TRBD2 (5 bases). V dropped 6 bases and J dropped 0 bases, with 19 bases sitting between them. The germline gives CDR1 MNHEY, CDR2 SVGEGT. This CDR3 contains 17 residues. Here the CDR3 reads CASRFEVAGPSTDTQYF. In DNA, the CDR3 is TGTGCCAGCAGGTTCGAGGTGGCGGGCCCTAGCACAGATACGCAGTATTTT.

This clonotype was picked up a small number of times. V gene TRBV7-8 combines with J gene TRBJ2-1; 12 bases line up with TRBD2. This CDR3 region has 17 residues. The trim removed 5 bases at V and 0 bases at J, leaving 5 bases unmatched. In germline, CDR1 is SGHVS, CDR2 FQNEAQ. CDR3 loop: CASSPVTSGSSYNEQFF. CDR3 nucleotides: TGTGCCAGCAGCCCAGTGACTAGCGGGAGCTCCTACAATGAGCAGTTCTTC. Combining the CDR3 with reference TRBV7-8 and TRBJ2-1 gives the whole variable domain GAGVSQSPRYKVAKRGQDVALRCDPISGHVSLFWYQQALGQGPEFLTYFQNEAQLDKSGLPSDRFFAERPEGSVSTLKIQRTQQEDSAVYLCASSPVTSGSSYNEQFFGPGTRLTVL.